A single sample is the source of the 25 T cell receptor beta chains below, sequenced in a study of blood T cells in healthy people across ages. Together with a sample-barcoded 5' primer, a J-beta primer mix was included in a second PCR lasting roughly 6 to 12 cycles. Via MiXCR, TCRdb re-called the 5' RACE reads, giving one row per CDR3 protein. The sample lists about 1.1 million distinct CDR3 sequences, 30% to 40% seen once, with about an eighth in the top ten. The material sequenced was blood. The receptors derive from a man aged 18 to 35 in good health.

This chain joins TRBV4-3 and TRBJ2-2; D is possibly TRBD2 (5 bases). This CDR3 spans 17 amino acids. Germline V CDR1 and CDR2: LGHNA, YSLEER. Trimming took off 4 bases at V and 5 bases at J, with 20 bases between the two ends. CDR3 DNA: TGCGCCAGCAGCCCCCAGCTCCGGGCAGAGGGAACCGGGGAGCTGTTTTTT. It encodes CASSPQLRAEGTGELFF.

The genes are TRBV28 and TRBJ2-1, with a weak D call TRBD1 (5 bases). The germline gives CDR1 MDHEN, CDR2 SYDVKM. The CDR3 extends over 15 amino acids. V lost 3 bases and J 9 bases, leaving 18 bases between the germline ends. The CDR3 is CASSLPGFSHGEQFF. Here the CDR3 DNA reads TGTGCCAGCAGTTTGCCAGGGTTCTCCCATGGTGAGCAGTTCTTC.

The gene calls are TRBV3-1 and TRBJ2-5; TRBD1 matches at 7 bases. The V segment lost 3 bases and the J segment 11 bases; nucleotides outside the gene matches: 18. The V gene's germline CDR1 is LGHDT and CDR2 YNNKEL (reference sequence). This CDR3 has 16 amino acids. CDR3 DNA sequence: TGTGCCAGCAGCCAGGTCGGACAGGTCGCTAACAATGAGCAGTACTTC. Translation: CASSQVGQVANNEQYF.

The V gene is TRBV6-6, the J gene TRBJ1-6, with 7 nucleotides matching TRBD1. CDR3 length: 14 amino acids. Looked up from germline, CDR1 is MNHNY and CDR2 is SVGAGI (reference sequence). V dropped 6 bases and J dropped 5; count of bases not matched to a gene: 4. CDR3: CASSGTANNSPLHF. The CDR3 DNA reads TGTGCCAGCAGCGGGACAGCGAATAATTCACCCCTCCACTTT.

This clonotype was observed a few times. V and J are TRBV12-3 or TRBV12-4 and TRBJ1-5; 7 bases align to TRBD1. This CDR3 has 15 amino acids. J was trimmed by 1 base and V by 3 bases; bases with no gene match: 3. CDR3 region: CASSFRGMSNQPQHF. CDR3 coding DNA: TGTGCCAGCAGTTTCAGGGGGATGAGCAATCAGCCCCAGCATTTT.

The CDR3 loop is CASPQRSGDNEQFF. In nucleotides, the CDR3 is TGTGCCAGCCCGCAAAGATCGGGGGACAATGAGCAGTTCTTC. The chain links TRBV21-1 to TRBJ2-1; no DNA check was done on the table's D call, TRBD1. TRBV21-1 is a pseudogene. This CDR3 spans 14 amino acids.

This clonotype was detected a few times. The V gene is TRBV20-1, the J gene TRBJ2-1; 8 bases agree with TRBD1. This CDR3 has 15 amino acids. V lost 0 bases and J lost 4; bases outside the gene matches: 5. Germline V CDR1 and CDR2: DFQATT, SNEGSKA (reference sequence). The CDR3 reads CSARDFGQGYNEQFF. DNA for the CDR3: TGCAGTGCTAGAGATTTTGGACAGGGATACAATGAGCAGTTCTTC.

In its sample, this clonotype was seen a few times. The V call is TRBV12-3 or TRBV12-4, the J call TRBJ1-1, with 10 bases aligning to TRBD1. This CDR3 is 15 amino acids long. V dropped 5 bases and J dropped 1; count of bases not matched to a gene: 4. CDR3 sequence: CASSAWTGGNTEAFF. CDR3 nucleotides: TGTGCCAGCAGTGCTTGGACAGGGGGGAACACTGAAGCTTTCTTT.

This clonotype was counted ten times or more. The chain recombines TRBV29-1 with TRBJ2-3; no reliable D call. V was clipped by 3 bases and J by 6 bases, with 10 bases between them. Per germline, CDR1 SQVTM and CDR2 ANQGSEA. CDR3 length: 12 amino acids. CDR3 in DNA: TGCAGCGTTGATCCCAGCGCGGATACGCAGTATTTT. As protein: CSVDPSADTQYF.

The rearrangement links TRBV6-5 to TRBJ2-3, with a possible D match to TRBD1 (6 bases). This CDR3 region has 12 residues. Between the trimmed V and J ends, which lost 8 bases and 8 bases, there was a span of 14 bases. CDR1 MNHEY and CDR2 SVGAGI come from the germline V gene. The CDR3 nucleotides read TGTGCCAGCGGCCCCCGAGGGGGTACGCAGTATTTT. As protein: CASGPRGGTQYF.

The chain recombines TRBV7-9 with TRBJ1-2, with 8 bases lining up with TRBD1. V was pared by 4 bases and J by 5 bases, with 12 bases of the junction left unmatched. There are 16 residues in the CDR3. CDR1 is SEHNR, CDR2 FQNEAQ, per germline (reference sequence). The CDR3 bases are TGTGCCAGCAGCTACACCCCGGGACAGGCTCTATATGGCTACACCTTC. It specifies CASSYTPGQALYGYTF.

The rearrangement uses TRBV18 and TRBJ2-1; D perhaps matches TRBD2 (5 bases). Germline V gives CDR1 KGHSH, CDR2 LQKENI. Trimming took 6 bases from V and 9 from J, leaving 15 bases between them. The CDR3 totals 13 residues. CDR3 loop: CASSPRKGGEQFF. The CDR3 nucleotides are TGTGCCAGCTCTCCAAGGAAAGGAGGTGAGCAGTTCTTC.

There are a few counts of this clonotype. The rearrangement links TRBV10-3 to TRBJ2-3; TRBD2 aligns across 8 bases. Germline lookup yields CDR1 ENHRY and CDR2 SYGVKD. V lost 6 bases, J lost 2 bases, and 10 bases stayed unmatched. This CDR3 has 16 residues. CDR3 in amino acids: CAISSAGSGDTDTQYF. As DNA, the CDR3 is TGTGCCATCAGCTCCGCGGGTAGCGGGGACACAGATACGCAGTATTTT.

The chain has TRBV5-4 and TRBJ1-1; TRBD1 might be the D (6 bases). Deletions cut 5 bases from V and 10 bases from J, with 21 bases between. The CDR3 is 14 amino acids. Looked up from germline, CDR1 is SGHNT and CDR2 is YYREEE (reference sequence). The CDR3 DNA sequence: TGTGCCAGCAGAATCACGGGACACCCCGACGGAGCTTTCTTT. Protein sequence: CASRITGHPDGAFF.

This chain joins TRBV18 and TRBJ2-5; 13 positions agree with TRBD2. The germline gives CDR1 KGHSH, CDR2 LQKENI. V dropped 3 bases and J dropped 11; count of bases not matched to a gene: 18. The CDR3 has 18 amino acids. CDR3 sequence reads: CASSPERGLAGPYNEQYF. Written as DNA, the CDR3 is TGTGCCAGCTCACCGGAACGGGGACTAGCGGGGCCATACAATGAGCAGTACTTC.

The chain links TRBV4-2 to TRBJ2-7; TRBD2 might be the D (5 bases). The CDR3 spans 16 residues. The germline V and J ends were trimmed by 4 bases and 2 bases, with 18 bases remaining between them. The V gene's germline CDR1 is LGHNA and CDR2 YNFKEQ. CDR3 protein: CASSPPGNSYPYEQYF. In DNA form, the CDR3 reads TGTGCCAGCAGCCCTCCCGGGAATTCATATCCCTACGAGCAGTACTTC.

The rearrangement joins TRBV4-3 to TRBJ2-3; maybe TRBD1 (5 bases). V dropped 0 bases and J dropped 1 base, with 14 bases sitting between them. Germline-derived CDR1 and CDR2 are LGHNA and YSLEER. The CDR3 runs to 17 residues. The CDR3 nucleotides are TGCGCCAGCAGCCAAGAAGGGGATGAGGACGGCACAGATACGCAGTATTTT. Protein sequence: CASSQEGDEDGTDTQYF.

This clonotype was observed a handful of times. The chain has TRBV6-5 and TRBJ1-1; D not resolved. The CDR3 has 14 amino acids. Trimming pared 6 bases from V and 3 bases from J, leaving 14 bases between. The germline gives CDR1 MNHEY, CDR2 SVGAGI. CDR3 protein: CASSAYASDTEAFF. CDR3 in DNA: TGTGCCAGCAGCGCCTATGCATCGGACACTGAAGCTTTCTTT.

The genes are TRBV28 and TRBJ1-5; 7 bases are shared with TRBD1. Germline CDR1 reads MDHEN; CDR2 reads SYDVKM. The CDR3 totals 14 residues. The J segment lost 7 bases and the V segment lost 4 bases, leaving 7 bases of the junction unmatched. The CDR3 nucleotides read TGTGCCAGCAGTTCCACACAGGGGAACCAGCCCCAGCATTTT. It translates to CASSSTQGNQPQHF.

This clonotype occurred a few times. The gene calls are TRBV6-1 and TRBJ2-5; the match to TRBD1 covers 10 bases. After removal of 6 bases from V and 2 bases from J, the junction contained 21 bases not matched to a gene. CDR1 is MNHNS and CDR2 is SASEGT in the germline V gene. The length of the CDR3 is 20 residues. This chain's CDR3 is CASSSPGRWDRGSVQETQYF. The CDR3 DNA follows: TGTGCCAGCAGCTCACCTGGTCGATGGGACAGGGGAAGCGTACAAGAGACCCAGTACTTC.

The rearrangement uses TRBV12-3 or TRBV12-4 and TRBJ2-3; 8 nucleotides agree with TRBD1. V trimming: 3 bases; J trimming: 6 bases; junction bases outside the gene matches: 11. The length of the CDR3 is 16 residues. The CDR3 nucleotides are TGTGCCAGCAGTTTTATCGGGACAGGCAAAGGGGATACGCAGTATTTT. Its translation is CASSFIGTGKGDTQYF.

This clonotype was recorded a few times. The CDR3 here is CASSWAGAGLGEKLFF. The CDR3 bases are TGTGCCAGCAGTTGGGCAGGCGCAGGGTTAGGTGAAAAACTGTTTTTT. This sequence joins TRBV12-3 or TRBV12-4 and TRBJ1-4, with D tentatively TRBD1 (5 bases). V was cut by 4 bases and J by 7 bases, with 19 bases left in between. The CDR3 runs to 16 residues.

The V and J genes are TRBV3-1 and TRBJ2-4; D unclear. Judging by the DNA end, TRBJ2-5 fits better; the J call may be wrong. The CDR3 is 15 amino acids. CDR1 and CDR2 from the germline V gene are LGHDT and YNNKEL (reference sequence). CDR3 coding DNA: TGTGCCAGCAGCCTACCCGACTCGGACCAAGAGACCCAGTACTTC. Translated: CASSLPDSDQETQYF.

The chain couples TRBV4-2 to TRBJ1-2, with no clear D. This CDR3 region has 13 residues. The germline CDR1 and CDR2 sequences are LGHNA and YNFKEQ. Trimming took 0 bases from V and 8 from J, leaving 10 bases between them. CDR3 amino acids: CASSQDYPRGYTF. CDR3 sequence (DNA): TGTGCCAGCAGCCAAGACTATCCTCGGGGCTACACCTTC.

About this clonotype itself: A junction end diverges from the germline sequence, so it may reflect a read error. The chain links TRBV7-3 to TRBJ1-1; the D is unclear. The CDR3 is 14 residues long. The germline CDR1 and CDR2 sequences are SGHTA and FQGTGA. CDR3 DNA sequence: TGTGCCCGCAGCCTAGACCGGACCCACACTGAAGCTTTCTTT. Residues: CARSLDRTHTEAFF.